This is a list of T cell receptor beta chains from one sample in a study of T cell responses to AZD1222 COVID-19 vaccine. Profiled with immunoSEQ multiplex PCR; TCRdb holds only in-frame clones, not every one. The sample has about 160,000 clones, about 95% seen once; the top ten hold around 1.3%. The sequences come from peripheral blood, collected on day 0 of AZD1222 vaccination. The receptors were gathered from an adult in good health. Both conserved end residues are part of each CDR3. D genes are given only for firm matches. Only some rows state a clone size, as once, few, many or a class for expanded clones.

j_call,d_call,v_call,clone_size,cdr3_nt,cdr3_aa
TRBJ1-5,-,TRBV4-1,-,TGCGCCAGCAGCCAAGATAGAAATCAGCCCCAGCATTTT,CASSQDRNQPQHF
TRBJ2-2,TRBD2,TRBV3-1/TRBV3-2,-,TGTGCCAGCAGCCAAGAAGCGCTAGCGGAGACGGGTGGGGAGCTGTTTTTT,CASSQEALAETGGELFF
TRBJ2-5,-,TRBV10-1,-,TGCGCCAGCAGCCAAGAGACCCAGTACTTC,CASSQETQYF
TRBJ1-1,-,TRBV10-1,-,TGCGCCAGCAGTGAGTCGCCGGGTACGACTGAAGCTTTCTTT,CASSESPGTTEAFF
TRBJ2-1,TRBD2,TRBV4-1,-,TGCGCCAGCAGCCAACTCGGACTAGCGGGTAATGAGCAGTTCTTC,CASSQLGLAGNEQFF
TRBJ1-5,-,TRBV5-1,-,TGCGCCAGCAGCTTGGCCGGGGGTAGCAATCAGCCCCAGCATTTT,CASSLAGGSNQPQHF
TRBJ2-6,TRBD1,TRBV19,few,TGTGCCAGTAGTGGGACAGGGTACGGGGCCAACGTCCTGACTTTC,CASSGTGYGANVLTF
TRBJ2-1,-,TRBV6-5,-,TGTGCCATCAAGTTGGCGGGACTTAGAGACAATGAGCAGTTCTTC,CAIKLAGLRDNEQFF
TRBJ2-3,-,TRBV4-1,once,TGCGCCAGCAGCCACCCGCCCGGGGGGCAGGTAGATACGCAGTATTTT,CASSHPPGGQVDTQYF
TRBJ2-3,TRBD1,TRBV4-3,-,TGCGCCAGCAGCCATATTGGACAGGGCTCGTGGTGGGGCACAGATACGCAGTATTTT,CASSHIGQGSWWGTDTQYF
TRBJ1-4,TRBD1,TRBV11-1,-,TGTGCCAGCAGCCTAAACAGGGGTCTGGGAGAAAAACTGTTTTTT,CASSLNRGLGEKLFF
TRBJ1-5,-,TRBV24-1,-,TGTGCCACCAGTGATACGCGGTATCAGCCCCAGCATTTT,CATSDTRYQPQHF
TRBJ2-1,-,TRBV5-4,-,TGTGCCAGCAGCTTGGCGACCAGGGGCGTTAGCTCCTACAATGAGCAGTTCTTC,CASSLATRGVSSYNEQFF
TRBJ1-2,-,TRBV4-1,-,TGCGCCAGCAGCCATCCCGCGGACAGTATCGGGCCTAACTATGGCTACACCTTC,CASSHPADSIGPNYGYTF
TRBJ2-1,TRBD2,TRBV4-2,-,TGTGCCAGCAGCCAAGTTTCCCCGGGACTAGCCATCAATGAGCAGTTCTTC,CASSQVSPGLAINEQFF
TRBJ1-2,TRBD1,TRBV7-2,-,TGTGCCAGCAGCTTAGTTGGAACAGGGGGCTGGAACTATGGCTACACCTTC,CASSLVGTGGWNYGYTF
TRBJ2-4,-,TRBV5-4,-,TGTGCCAGCAGCTTGGCTAGCAGACAAAACATTCAGTACTTC,CASSLASRQNIQYF
TRBJ2-1,TRBD2,TRBV19,-,TGTGCCAGTAGTATAGATGGGCTAGCGGGAGAAGACAATGAGCAGTTCTTC,CASSIDGLAGEDNEQFF
TRBJ2-1,-,TRBV19,-,TGTGCCAGTAGTTTTCTGGGCAATGAGCAGTTCTTC,CASSFLGNEQFF
TRBJ1-2,-,TRBV4-1,-,TGCGCCAGCAGAGGGGCCGGGACACCGAAGCCCTATGGCTACACCTTC,CASRGAGTPKPYGYTF
TRBJ1-3,TRBD1,TRBV9,-,TGTGCCAGCAGCGTAATGACAGGGGGCGTTGGAAACACCATATATTTT,CASSVMTGGVGNTIYF
TRBJ1-1,-,TRBV5-1,-,TGCGCCAGCAGCTTGTCTTTCGGGGCTATGAACACTGAAGCTTTCTTT,CASSLSFGAMNTEAFF
TRBJ2-1,-,TRBV7-8,-,TGTGCCAGCAGCTTAGGCCAGCGCAATGAGCAGTTCTTC,CASSLGQRNEQFF
TRBJ1-6,-,TRBV6-2/TRBV6-3,-,TGTGCCAGCAGTCTGGTTGGTGGAGGGGTAGATTCACCCCTCCACTTT,CASSLVGGGVDSPLHF
TRBJ2-1,TRBD2,TRBV27,-,TGTGCCAGCAGTTTATGGGCTAGCGGGGGCTACAATGAGCAGTTCTTC,CASSLWASGGYNEQFF
TRBJ1-3,-,TRBV5-1,-,TGCGCCAGCAGCTTGGTGGCCACCCTCCGGGAATCTGGAAACACCATATATTTT,CASSLVATLRESGNTIYF
TRBJ1-5,-,TRBV4-1,-,TGCGCCAGCAGCCAAGATACGAACACACTCAATCAGCCCCAGCATTTT,CASSQDTNTLNQPQHF
TRBJ1-1,-,TRBV18,-,TGTGCCAGCTCACAGGGGGAGAACACTGAAGCTTTCTTT,CASSQGENTEAFF
TRBJ1-1,-,TRBV7-6,-,TGTGCCAGCAGCTTAGCGGATGGACGGTTGAACACTGAAGCTTTCTTT,CASSLADGRLNTEAFF
TRBJ2-2,TRBD2,TRBV5-4,-,TGTGCCAGCAGCCGAGCGGGGGGGCTGGGCACCGGGGAGCTGTTTTTT,CASSRAGGLGTGELFF
TRBJ2-1,TRBD2,TRBV24-1,-,TGTGCCACCAGTGCCTGGGGCCTAGCGGGTCAAATGGAAAGGCGTCCCCCCCTTGGTGAGCAGTTCTTC,CATSAWGLAGQMERRPPLGEQFF
TRBJ1-2,TRBD1,TRBV5-1,few,TGCGCCAGCAGTGGGTCTCGGACAGGGAAGGACTATGGCTACACCTTC,CASSGSRTGKDYGYTF
TRBJ1-1,TRBD1,TRBV9,-,TGTGCCAGCAGCGTAGGGGACAGGAGTGACACTGAAGCTTTCTTT,CASSVGDRSDTEAFF
TRBJ1-2,TRBD1,TRBV10-3,-,TGTGCCATCAGTTTCGAGACAGGGGGCTCGAGTGGCTACACCTTC,CAISFETGGSSGYTF
TRBJ2-3,TRBD2,TRBV9,-,TGTGCCAGCAGCGTGGGAGGGAGTGGCACAGATACGCAGTATTTT,CASSVGGSGTDTQYF
TRBJ1-2,-,TRBV6-5,-,TGTGCCAGCAGTCCCGGAGAATATGGCTACACCTTC,CASSPGEYGYTF
TRBJ2-3,TRBD2,TRBV7-9,-,TGTGCCAGCAGCTTAGCGGGGGGGGTCTCAGATACGCAGTATTTT,CASSLAGGVSDTQYF
TRBJ1-5,TRBD1,TRBV7-9,-,TGTGCCAGCAGCTTTCCCGGGACAGGGCAGCCCCAGCATTTT,CASSFPGTGQPQHF
TRBJ2-1,-,TRBV5-1,-,TGCGCCAGCAGCTTGGCCGGGGGCCTCTACAATGAGCAGTTCTTC,CASSLAGGLYNEQFF
TRBJ1-1,-,TRBV28,-,TGTGCCAGCAGCTCTCAGCTGGGCGCTGAAGCTTTCTTT,CASSSQLGAEAFF
TRBJ2-1,TRBD1,TRBV14,once,TGTGCCAGCAGCCAAGAATGGGACAGCTCCTACAATGAGCAGTTCTTC,CASSQEWDSSYNEQFF
TRBJ1-6,-,TRBV9,-,TGTGCCAGCAGCACGTTATCGGCGAATTCACCCCTCCACTTT,CASSTLSANSPLHF
TRBJ1-1,TRBD1,TRBV30,-,TGTGCCTGGGGACAGGGGATCACTGAAGCTTTCTTT,CAWGQGITEAFF
TRBJ2-5,TRBD2,TRBV5-1,-,TGCGCCAGCAGCTTGGCGGGACTAGCGGGGGGCGAGGAGACCCAGTACTTC,CASSLAGLAGGEETQYF
TRBJ1-5,-,TRBV7-2,-,TGTGCCAGCAGCCTGGGCCTCGTAGGTCAGCCCCAGCATTTT,CASSLGLVGQPQHF
TRBJ2-2,-,TRBV24-1,-,TGTGCCACCAGTGATTGGACAAGAACGAGGACCGGGGAGCTGTTTTTT,CATSDWTRTRTGELFF